This T cell receptor beta chain was obtained from a study of blood T cells in healthy people across ages. Those donating, healthy Caucasian individuals from Russia, were aged roughly 6 to 95. Per-sample PBMC isolation yielded at least 6.5 million cells. On this clonotype itself: Its antigen remains unknown. Since a much larger clone is just one base distant, this may be a read error.

This CDR3 is built from 13 residues. The germline V gene encodes CDR1 ENHRY and CDR2 SYGVKD. Primed by a sample-barcoded 5' primer and a J-beta primer mix, a second PCR proceeded for about 6 to 12 cycles. TCRdb re-called the 5' RACE reads with MiXCR, one entry per CDR3 protein. The sample carries around 670,000 distinct CDR3 sequences, approximately 30% recorded once. General study points: Among T cells, TCR beta diversity per million cells dropped roughly linearly as age rose.

The sequence was obtained from a woman of 80 years or more in good health. V is TRBV10-3 and J is TRBJ2-1, with 9 positions matching TRBD2. Sequenced sample: blood. The CDR3 spells CATSSGGYNEQFF. CDR3 in DNA: TGTGCCACCAGTAGCGGGGGCTACAATGAGCAGTTCTTC.